The clone carrying this T cell receptor beta chain was found a few times. Its antigen is unknown. Here immunoSEQ multiplex PCR was the method, and the copy in TCRdb shows in-frame clones only, minus some. The table records under 30,000 clones, 85% to 95% of them present only once. This record comes from a study of OX40 agonist ivuxolimab in advanced cancers. Study-wide background: The study reported partial responses in three patients: one hepatocellular carcinoma, two cutaneous melanoma. General study findings and limits: Nonresponders included some who also had low normalized T-cell clonal expansion. Partial responders at 0.1-3.0 mg/kg showed near-lowest clonal expansion.

This clonotype was obtained from an adult with an advanced solid tumor such as melanoma, head and neck, liver or kidney cancer. Sequencing used CD4+ or CD8+ T cells sorted from blood, obtained in a trial of the OX40 agonist ivuxolimab.

CDR3 amino acids: CASSLGRGGSNGYTF. For the CDR3, the DNA is TGTGCCAGCAGCTTAGGACGGGGTGGGTCGAATGGCTACACCTTC. V and J are TRBV7-9 and TRBJ1-2; the D is unclear. The CDR3 extends over 15 amino acids. Germline V lookup: CDR1 SEHNR, CDR2 FQNEAQ (reference sequence). The ends were cut back, 1 base at V and 6 bases at J, with 15 bases in the middle.